One and the same sample provided the 22 T cell receptor beta chains below, sequenced in a study of T cell changes during pregnancy in multiple sclerosis. Libraries were prepared by immunoSEQ multiplex PCR; TCRdb keeps only in-frame clonotypes and omits some of them. The sample carries some 120,000 clones, about 93% recorded once. The sequenced sample was peripheral blood, obtained before pregnancy. Receptors originate from a female donor with multiple sclerosis, enrolled in a pregnancy study.

This rearrangement joins TRBV6-5 to TRBJ2-5; 9 bases fit TRBD1. The CDR3 length is 15 residues. In germline, CDR1 is MNHEY, CDR2 SVGAGI. V gave up 6 bases and J gave up 4 bases; unmatched junction bases: 9. CDR3 residues: CASSLQGARLETQYF. The CDR3 DNA follows: TGTGCCAGCAGCCTACAGGGGGCTCGATTAGAGACCCAGTACTTC.

This clone was counted once. The chain couples TRBV19 to TRBJ1-5; 9 nucleotides line up with TRBD1. V was clipped by 3 bases and J by 5 bases; unmatched bases: 5. The germline CDR1 and CDR2 sequences are LNHDA and SQIVND (reference sequence). The CDR3 is 15 amino acids. CDR3 DNA: TGTGCCAGTAGTATCGGGACAGGGTCACATCAGCCCCAGCATTTT. Encoded protein: CASSIGTGSHQPQHF.

The chain has TRBV15 and TRBJ2-2, with D uncertain. Germline values: CDR1 LNHNV, CDR2 YYDKDF (reference sequence). The V and J ends lost 0 bases and 0 bases respectively, with 5 bases between them. The CDR3 is 15 amino acids. The CDR3, as DNA: TGTGCCACCAGCAGAGATTCAACGAACACCGGGGAGCTGTTTTTT. This gives the protein CATSRDSTNTGELFF.

V usage is TRBV6-1 and J usage is TRBJ2-1; 11 bases align to TRBD2. This CDR3 spans 15 amino acids. V gave up 4 bases and J gave up 6 bases; unmatched junction bases: 5. Germline loops: CDR1 MNHNS, CDR2 SASEGT. The DNA for the CDR3 is TGTGCCAGCAGTGGTCGTGGACTAGCGGGCAATGAGCAGTTCTTC. It codes for CASSGRGLAGNEQFF.

For the CDR3, the DNA is TGTGCCAATTCCCCCGGACAGGGGTCCTACGAGCAGTACTTC. As protein: CANSPGQGSYEQYF. The chain uses TRBV2 and TRBJ2-7, with 9 bases fitting TRBD1. There are 14 residues in the CDR3. J lost 1 base, V lost 10 bases, and 8 bases had no gene match. Germline CDR1 reads SNHLY; CDR2 reads FYNNEI.

V is TRBV7-2 and J is TRBJ1-1, with 7 bases fitting TRBD1. Germline V gene data show CDR1 as SGHTA and CDR2 as FQGNSA. This CDR3 comprises 14 residues. The trim removed 5 bases at V and 4 bases at J, leaving 7 bases unmatched. CDR3 region: CASSIYRGSTEAFF. The CDR3 DNA follows: TGTGCCAGCAGCATTTACAGGGGAAGCACTGAAGCTTTCTTT.

CDR3 coding DNA: TGTGCCAGCAGCACAGCGGGAGGCACAGATACGCAGTATTTT. Translated: CASSTAGGTDTQYF. The chain employs TRBV7-3 and TRBJ2-3, with TRBD2 matching 8 bases. CDR1 and CDR2 from the germline V gene are SGHTA and FQGTGA. J gave up 1 base and V 5 bases, and 2 bases lay outside the gene matches. The CDR3 length is 14 residues.

The rearrangement joins TRBV7-8 to TRBJ1-6; tentatively, D is TRBD1 (5 bases). V gave up 4 bases and J gave up 7 bases, with 17 bases separating them. CDR3 size: 16 residues. Germline loops: CDR1 SGHVS, CDR2 FQNEAQ. The CDR3 protein is CASSSSGGGSNSPLHF. The CDR3 DNA reads TGTGCCAGCAGCTCCAGCGGCGGGGGTAGCAATTCACCCCTCCACTTT. The entire variable domain, with the rest obtained from reference TRBV7-8 and TRBJ1-6, is as follows: GAGVSQSPRYKVAKRGQDVALRCDPISGHVSLFWYQQALGQGPEFLTYFQNEAQLDKSGLPSDRFFAERPEGSVSTLKIQRTQQEDSAVYLCASSSSGGGSNSPLHFGNGTRLTVT.

The V gene is TRBV4-1, the J gene TRBJ2-5; TRBD1 matches at 7 bases. CDR1 MGHRA and CDR2 YSYEKL come from the germline V gene. The CDR3 is 19 residues long. The V segment lost 0 bases and the J segment 0 bases; nucleotides outside the gene matches: 13. The CDR3 loop is CASSQDGNQVRGYQETQYF. In nucleotides, the CDR3 is TGCGCCAGCAGCCAAGACGGGAACCAGGTCAGGGGGTACCAAGAGACCCAGTACTTC.

CDR3 in DNA: TGTGCCAGCCGTGCCCCTTTAGCGGGAGGGCCAAACCACAATGAGCAGTTCTTC. Translated: CASRAPLAGGPNHNEQFF. The V call is TRBV28, the J call TRBJ2-1, with TRBD2 identical over 11 bases. Trimming removed 8 bases from V and 5 bases from J; junction bases left unmatched: 17. The CDR3 consists of 18 residues. CDR1 and CDR2 from the germline V gene are MDHEN and SYDVKM.

The chain carries TRBV5-1 and TRBJ1-2, with D uncertain. With 0 bases removed from V and 8 bases from J, the gap between germline ends came to 5 bases. The CDR3 contains 11 residues. Germline values: CDR1 SGHRS, CDR2 YFSETQ. CDR3 region: CASSLDGGYTF. The CDR3 DNA reads TGCGCCAGCAGCTTGGACGGGGGCTACACCTTC.

The chain joins TRBV14 to TRBJ1-3; D may be TRBD1 (5 bases). V lost 4 bases to trimming and J lost 4 bases, with 11 bases between them. Germline lookup yields CDR1 SGHDN and CDR2 FVKESK. CDR3 size: 14 residues. The CDR3 sequence: CASSPRAGGNTIYF. The CDR3 DNA follows: TGTGCCAGCAGCCCTCGGGCAGGGGGAAACACCATATATTTT.

Only one count was recorded for this clone. The rearrangement links TRBV30 to TRBJ2-1; D gene unclear. This CDR3 region has 13 residues. V lost 2 bases and J lost 3, with 8 bases in between. Germline CDR1 reads GTSNPN; CDR2 reads SVGIG (reference sequence). The CDR3: CAWSSEDYNEQFF. As DNA, the CDR3 is TGTGCCTGGAGTAGTGAGGACTACAATGAGCAGTTCTTC.

The V and J genes are TRBV6-5 and TRBJ1-2; weak D call: TRBD1 (6 bases). Trimming took 6 bases from V and 4 from J, leaving 18 bases between them. The CDR3 sequence is 15 residues long. Germline V gene lookup returns CDR1 MNHEY and CDR2 SVGAGI. This CDR3 reads CASRGAGRLGYGYTF. Here the CDR3 DNA reads TGTGCCAGCAGGGGGGCCGGCAGGTTGGGCTATGGCTACACCTTC.

With regard to this clone: A read error may produce the germline difference seen at one junction end. The V gene is TRBV10-3, the J gene TRBJ1-6, with D uncertain. From germline, CDR1 is ENHRY and CDR2 SYGVKD. This CDR3 is 16 amino acids long. This chain's CDR3 is CASSYSPGSYNSPLHF. As DNA, the CDR3 is TGTGCCAGCAGTTACTCGCCGGGATCCTATAATTCACCCCTCCACTTT.

This chain joins TRBV9 and TRBJ2-1, with TRBD2 matching 10 bases. The V gene end was trimmed by 0 bases and the J gene end by 4 bases; junction bases not matched to a gene: 1. The CDR3 runs to 15 residues. Germline CDR1 is SGDLS and CDR2 is YYNGEE. CDR3: CASSVELAGYNEQFF. The CDR3 DNA reads TGTGCCAGCAGCGTAGAACTAGCGGGGTACAATGAGCAGTTCTTC. The entire variable domain, with the rest obtained from reference TRBV9 and TRBJ2-1, is as follows: DSGVTQTPKHLITATGQRVTLRCSPRSGDLSVYWYQQSLDQGLQFLIQYYNGEERAKGNILERFSAQQFPDLHSELNLSSLELGDSALYFCASSVELAGYNEQFFGPGTRLTVL.

The rearrangement uses TRBV29-1 and TRBJ2-1, with 7 bases lining up with TRBD1. Trimming removed 2 bases from V and 12 bases from J; junction bases left unmatched: 16. In germline, CDR1 is SQVTM, CDR2 ANQGSEA. The CDR3 runs 15 residues. The CDR3 spells CSVEQQGLGLRGQFF. The CDR3 DNA reads TGCAGCGTTGAACAACAGGGGCTTGGGTTGAGGGGGCAGTTCTTC.

A single count supports this clone. The chain couples TRBV19 to TRBJ1-1; TRBD1 might be the D (6 bases). Germline V CDR1 and CDR2: LNHDA, SQIVND (reference sequence). V was cut by 6 bases and J by 3 bases, with 11 bases left in between. This CDR3 has 13 amino acids. Written as DNA, the CDR3 is TGTGCCAGTAGGGCAGGGGTACACACTGAAGCTTTCTTT. The encoded protein is CASRAGVHTEAFF. The entire variable domain, with the rest obtained from reference TRBV19 and TRBJ1-1, is as follows: DGGITQSPKYLFRKEGQNVTLSCEQNLNHDAMYWYRQDPGQGLRLIYYSQIVNDFQKGDIAEGYSVSREKKESFPLTVTSAQKNPTAFYLCASRAGVHTEAFFGQGTRLTVV.

The chain is built from TRBV5-8 and TRBJ1-4, with D perhaps matching TRBD1 (5 bases). Trimming left V 4 bases short and J 0 bases short, with 13 bases between. CDR3 length equals 16 residues. CDR1 is SGHTS, CDR2 YDEGEE, per germline. CDR3 sequence (DNA): TGTGCCAGCAGCACAAGGACGGACACAACTAATGAAAAACTGTTTTTT. Its translation: CASSTRTDTTNEKLFF.

V usage is TRBV7-8 and J usage is TRBJ2-7, with 7 positions matching TRBD1. Germline V gene data show CDR1 as SGHVS and CDR2 as FQNEAQ. The J segment lost 2 bases and the V segment lost 3 bases, leaving 7 bases of the junction unmatched. The CDR3 covers 15 residues. DNA of the CDR3: TGTGCCAGCAGCTTTGACAGGGTTGGGCCCTACGAGCAGTACTTC. Amino acid sequence: CASSFDRVGPYEQYF.

This chain joins TRBV5-1 and TRBJ1-5; perhaps TRBD1 as D (5 bases). Deletions cut 0 bases from V and 4 bases from J, with 11 bases between. Germline CDR1 and CDR2: SGHRS and YFSETQ. This CDR3 is 15 amino acids long. DNA of the CDR3: TGCGCCAGCAGCTTGGGCGGGACGGTAAATCAGCCCCAGCATTTT. This gives the protein CASSLGGTVNQPQHF.

The CDR3 spells CASSLRSGANEQFF. CDR3 nucleotide sequence: TGTGCCAGCAGCTTACGTAGCGGGGCGAATGAGCAGTTCTTC. The chain couples TRBV7-2 to TRBJ2-1; TRBD2 matches at 8 bases. The CDR3 has 14 residues. Germline V gives CDR1 SGHTA, CDR2 FQGNSA. V lost 2 bases, J lost 7 bases, and 4 bases stayed unmatched.